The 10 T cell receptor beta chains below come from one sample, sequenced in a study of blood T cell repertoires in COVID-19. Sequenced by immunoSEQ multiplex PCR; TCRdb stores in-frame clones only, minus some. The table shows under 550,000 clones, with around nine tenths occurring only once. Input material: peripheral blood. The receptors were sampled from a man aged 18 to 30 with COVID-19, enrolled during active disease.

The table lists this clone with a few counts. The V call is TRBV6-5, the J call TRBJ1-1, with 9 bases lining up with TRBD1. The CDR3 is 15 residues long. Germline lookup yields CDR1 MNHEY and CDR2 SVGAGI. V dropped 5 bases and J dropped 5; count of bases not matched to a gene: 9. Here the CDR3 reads CASSTGTGIVTEAFF. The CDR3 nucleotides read TGTGCCAGCAGTACTGGGACAGGGATAGTAACTGAAGCTTTCTTT.

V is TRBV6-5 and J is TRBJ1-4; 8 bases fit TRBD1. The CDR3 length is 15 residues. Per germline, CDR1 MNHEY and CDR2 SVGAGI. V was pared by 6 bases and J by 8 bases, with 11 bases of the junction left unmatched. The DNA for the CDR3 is TGTGCCAGCAGCCCCCCGGGACAGGTTCGCGAAAAACTGTTTTTT. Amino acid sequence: CASSPPGQVREKLFF.

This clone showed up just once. CDR3 DNA: TGTGCCAGCAGTCCTACAATGGGGGACAGGACCACAGATACGCAGTATTTT. Protein product: CASSPTMGDRTTDTQYF. This rearrangement joins TRBV5-4 to TRBJ2-3; TRBD1 agrees at 8 bases. Germline-derived CDR1 and CDR2 are SGHNT and YYREEE (reference sequence). V lost 5 bases to trimming and J lost 2 bases; unmatched junction nucleotides: 13. The CDR3 spans 17 residues.

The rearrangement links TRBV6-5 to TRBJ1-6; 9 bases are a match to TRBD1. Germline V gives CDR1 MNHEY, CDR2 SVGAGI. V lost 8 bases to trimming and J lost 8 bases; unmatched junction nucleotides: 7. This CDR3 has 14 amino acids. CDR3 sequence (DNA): TGTGCCAGCGGAGGACAGGGGAGAGATTCACCCCTCCACTTT. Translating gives CASGGQGRDSPLHF.

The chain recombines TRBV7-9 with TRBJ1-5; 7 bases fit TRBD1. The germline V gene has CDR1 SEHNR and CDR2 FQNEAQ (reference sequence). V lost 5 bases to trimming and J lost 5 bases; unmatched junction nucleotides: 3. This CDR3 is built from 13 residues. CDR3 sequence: CASSGTADQPQHF. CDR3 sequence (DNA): TGTGCCAGCAGCGGGACAGCCGATCAGCCCCAGCATTTT. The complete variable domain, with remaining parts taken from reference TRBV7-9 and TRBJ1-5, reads DTGVSQNPRHKITKRGQNVTFRCDPISEHNRLYWYRQTLGQGPEFLTYFQNEAQLEKSRLLSDRFSAERPKGSFSTLEIQRTEQGDSAMYLCASSGTADQPQHFGDGTRLSIL.

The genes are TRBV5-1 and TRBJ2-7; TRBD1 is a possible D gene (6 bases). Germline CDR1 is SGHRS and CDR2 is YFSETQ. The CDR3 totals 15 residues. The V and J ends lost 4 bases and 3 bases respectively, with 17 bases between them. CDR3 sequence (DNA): TGCGCCAGCAGCAGCACCGGACAGAACGACTACGAGCAGTACTTC. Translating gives CASSSTGQNDYEQYF.

The CDR3 sequence: CASSPGTSGSRYTQYF. In nucleotides, the CDR3 is TGTGCCAGCAGTCCCGGGACTAGCGGGAGCAGGTATACGCAGTATTTT. The chain has TRBV27 and TRBJ2-3, with 14 bases aligning to TRBD2. V lost 5 bases, J lost 7 bases, and 8 bases stayed unmatched. Germline values: CDR1 MNHEY, CDR2 SMNVEV (reference sequence). CDR3 size: 16 residues.

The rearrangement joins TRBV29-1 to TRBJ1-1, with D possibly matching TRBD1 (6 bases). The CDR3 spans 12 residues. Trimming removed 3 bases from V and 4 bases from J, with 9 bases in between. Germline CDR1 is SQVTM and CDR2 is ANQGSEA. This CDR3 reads CSVEGGRTEAFF. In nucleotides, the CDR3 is TGCAGCGTTGAGGGGGGGCGCACTGAAGCTTTCTTT.

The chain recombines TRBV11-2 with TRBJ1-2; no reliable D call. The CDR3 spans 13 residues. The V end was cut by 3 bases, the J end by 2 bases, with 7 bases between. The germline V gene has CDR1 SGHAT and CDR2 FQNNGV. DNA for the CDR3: TGTGCCAGCAGCTTTGAGGGAAACTATGGCTACACCTTC. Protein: CASSFEGNYGYTF. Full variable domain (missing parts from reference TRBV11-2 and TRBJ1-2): EAGVAQSPRYKIIEKRQSVAFWCNPISGHATLYWYQQILGQGPKLLIQFQNNGVVDDSQLPKDRFSAERLKGVDSTLKIQPAKLEDSAVYLCASSFEGNYGYTFGSGTRLTVV.

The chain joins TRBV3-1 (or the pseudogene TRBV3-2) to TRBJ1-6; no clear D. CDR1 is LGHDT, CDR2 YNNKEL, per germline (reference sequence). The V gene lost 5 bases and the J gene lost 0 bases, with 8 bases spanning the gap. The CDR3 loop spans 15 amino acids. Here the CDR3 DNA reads TGTGCCAGCAGCGAGATTCGCTCCTATAATTCACCCCTCCACTTT. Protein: CASSEIRSYNSPLHF.